Listed below are T cell receptor beta chains from one sample, sequenced in a study of blood T cell repertoires in COVID-19. Profiled with immunoSEQ multiplex PCR; TCRdb holds only in-frame clones, not every one. Of 350,000 to 450,000 clones listed, approximately 90% are singletons. What was sequenced was PBMCs or T cells enriched from blood (not recorded which). Every receptor here comes from a woman aged 40 to 50 who had been exposed to COVID-19. Both conserved end residues are part of each CDR3.

v_call: TRBV7-2
j_call: TRBJ1-2
cdr3_aa: CASSQDGLNYGYTF

v_call: TRBV2
j_call: TRBJ1-4
cdr3_aa: CASSRDKANEKLFF

v_call: TRBV11-2
j_call: TRBJ1-5
cdr3_aa: CASSLDGQGDQPQHF

v_call: TRBV10-3
j_call: TRBJ1-2
cdr3_aa: CAIRPGQTNYGYTF

v_call: TRBV20-1
j_call: TRBJ1-1
cdr3_aa: CSASRTGVKNTEAFF

v_call: TRBV19
j_call: TRBJ1-1
cdr3_aa: CASSIGAGFTEAFF

v_call: TRBV27
j_call: TRBJ2-2
cdr3_aa: CASSFDPRGDTGELFF

v_call: TRBV19
j_call: TRBJ1-2
cdr3_aa: CASSIARQVLLYGYTF

v_call: TRBV18
j_call: TRBJ2-1
cdr3_aa: CASSPNDYEQFF

v_call: TRBV5-1
j_call: TRBJ1-1
cdr3_aa: CASSPDRGQTEAFF

v_call: TRBV3-1/TRBV3-2
j_call: TRBJ1-3
cdr3_aa: CASSQAPSDTIYF

v_call: TRBV10-2
j_call: TRBJ2-7
cdr3_aa: CASSERGNEQYF

v_call: TRBV2
j_call: TRBJ1-1
cdr3_aa: CASSIHLTGPLMNTEAFF

v_call: TRBV5-1
j_call: TRBJ1-2
cdr3_aa: CASSGTGTTTYGYTF

v_call: TRBV19
j_call: TRBJ1-1
cdr3_aa: CASSIDPFEVGNTEAFF

v_call: TRBV6-4
j_call: TRBJ2-1
cdr3_aa: CASSWRDGGYNEQFF

v_call: TRBV19
j_call: TRBJ1-5
cdr3_aa: CASTGDSLNQPQHF

v_call: TRBV3-1/TRBV3-2
j_call: TRBJ2-5
cdr3_aa: CASSPPGRNQETQYF

v_call: TRBV5-4
j_call: TRBJ2-7
cdr3_aa: CASSFGLASSYEQYF

v_call: TRBV12-3/TRBV12-4
j_call: TRBJ2-5
cdr3_aa: CASIFSGGATQYF